A single T cell receptor beta chain is shown here with its context. Its antigen is unknown. This record comes from a study of blood T cells in healthy people across ages. Findings and caveats of the study: Lack of knowledge of donor CMV status possibly confounded expanded clonotype changes.

Germline V CDR1 and CDR2: SGDLS, YYNGEE. The CDR3 totals 14 residues. Next came a second PCR, run for about 6 to 11 cycles, which used a sample-barcoded 5' primer along with a J-beta primer mix. Every molecule of cDNA carried a tag from a template-switch adaptor with 12 random nucleotides. One entry per CDR3 protein, called by TCRdb with MiXCR from the 5' RACE reads. Of approximately 730,000 distinct CDR3 sequences listed, about 53% are singletons. The sample consisted of blood. The rearrangement uses TRBV9 and TRBJ2-4; maybe TRBD2 (6 bases). The J call is doubtful: the DNA matches TRBJ2-7 better. This TCR was recovered from a man older than 75 in good health. The CDR3 DNA sequence: TGTGCCAGCAGCGTAGAGGAGGGTTACTACGAGCAGTACTTC. Translation: CASSVEEGYYEQYF.